The 27 T cell receptor beta chains below come from one sample, sequenced in a study of shared clonotypes between healthy human individuals. The protocol was immunoSEQ multiplex PCR, while the TCRdb copy is restricted to in-frame clones and leaves out a portion. This table has over 850,000 clones, approximately 80% appearing once. Sequenced: memory CD4+ T cells from PBMCs. Subset in this sample: CD45RA-negative fraction. The origin of the receptors is a man aged 18 to 30 in good health. Some clones in this sample may be carry-over from other donors' samples.

Only a few counts were recorded for this clone. The chain combines TRBV7-2 with TRBJ1-5; D may be TRBD1 (5 bases). In germline, CDR1 is SGHTA, CDR2 FQGNSA. Trimming pared 1 base from V and 6 bases from J, leaving 13 bases between. The CDR3 runs 15 residues. CDR3 sequence (DNA): TGTGCCAGCAGCTTAGGGTCGGAGGGGTTTCAGCCCCAGCATTTT. It codes for CASSLGSEGFQPQHF.

The chain employs TRBV5-1 and TRBJ2-5; no clear D. The CDR3 has 13 residues. The germline CDR1 and CDR2 sequences are SGHRS and YFSETQ. V was pared by 3 bases and J by 1 base, with 7 bases between. CDR3 region: CASSSASQETQYF. In DNA form, the CDR3 reads TGCGCCAGCAGCTCTGCCTCCCAAGAGACCCAGTACTTC.

The chain recombines TRBV25-1 with TRBJ2-1; D possibly corresponds to TRBD2 (6 bases). V was clipped by 7 bases and J by 5 bases, with 9 bases between them. The CDR3 totals 12 residues. Germline V gene data show CDR1 as MGHDK and CDR2 as SYGVNS. Here the CDR3 DNA reads TGTGCCAGCACCGCTAGCGACAATGAGCAGTTCTTC. Translation gives CASTASDNEQFF.

The chain recombines TRBV19 with TRBJ2-7; D could derive from TRBD1 or TRBD2 (5 bases each). Germline values: CDR1 LNHDA, CDR2 SQIVND (reference sequence). V was pared by 4 bases and J by 3 bases, with 10 bases between. The CDR3 totals 13 residues. CDR3 in DNA: TGTGCCAGTAGTACGGGACGGTTCTACGAGCAGTACTTC. Protein: CASSTGRFYEQYF.

This clone has only a few counts. The V gene is TRBV7-9, the J gene TRBJ2-1; D is possibly TRBD1 (5 bases). Looked up from germline, CDR1 is SEHNR and CDR2 is FQNEAQ (reference sequence). The CDR3 extends over 16 amino acids. Trimming removed 1 base from V and 4 bases from J, with 14 bases in between. The CDR3 nucleotides are TGTGCCAGCAGCTTAGATGCAGGGCTGGGGTACAATGAGCAGTTCTTC. Protein product: CASSLDAGLGYNEQFF.

The chain carries TRBV9 and TRBJ2-1, with TRBD2 matching over 12 bases. V was clipped by 4 bases and J by 10 bases; unmatched bases: 21. In germline, CDR1 is SGDLS, CDR2 YYNGEE. The CDR3 loop spans 19 amino acids. The CDR3 spells CASSLRSSSGLAGLGEQFF. CDR3 nucleotides: TGTGCCAGCAGCCTTCGTTCCTCATCGGGACTAGCGGGTTTGGGAGAGCAGTTCTTC.

The chain uses TRBV19 and TRBJ2-4; 8 positions agree with TRBD1. V shed 3 bases and J 0 bases; nucleotides not matched to a gene: 10. The CDR3 is made up of 18 amino acids. CDR1 is LNHDA and CDR2 is SQIVND in the germline V gene (reference sequence). The CDR3 DNA follows: TGTGCCAGTAGTATCGGGACAGGTCCGGGGGTAGCCAAAAACATTCAGTACTTC. This encodes CASSIGTGPGVAKNIQYF.

This clone appeared a single time. V gene TRBV6-4 combines with J gene TRBJ2-1; 8 nucleotides match TRBD1. The CDR3 runs 14 residues. Germline CDR1 MRHNA, CDR2 SNTAGT. With 6 bases clipped from V and 9 bases from J, the junction kept 10 bases outside the gene matches. CDR3 DNA: TGTGCCAGCAGAAGACAGGGGTTGGCGGGTGAGCAGTTCTTC. Its translation is CASRRQGLAGEQFF.

This clone was recorded only once. The chain recombines TRBV28 with TRBJ2-7; TRBD1 matches at 7 bases. Trimming removed 10 bases from V and 0 bases from J; junction bases left unmatched: 15. The CDR3 has 16 residues. Germline V CDR1 and CDR2: MDHEN, SYDVKM. The CDR3 DNA follows: TGTGCCACGCGCCGACTAACAGGGGTGACCTCCTACGAGCAGTACTTC. It specifies CATRRLTGVTSYEQYF.

The gene calls are TRBV29-1 and TRBJ2-1; D unresolved. With 5 bases removed from V and 0 bases from J, the gap between germline ends came to 11 bases. The CDR3 is 14 residues long. The germline V gene has CDR1 SQVTM and CDR2 ANQGSEA. The CDR3 region is CSVQGWSSYNEQFF. CDR3 DNA sequence: TGCAGCGTTCAAGGGTGGAGCTCCTACAATGAGCAGTTCTTC.

The chain recombines TRBV6-1 with TRBJ1-5; unclear D gene. V lost 2 bases to trimming and J lost 0 bases, with 17 bases between them. Germline V gene lookup returns CDR1 MNHNS and CDR2 SASEGT. CDR3 size: 18 residues. The CDR3 reads CASSEFSHIRYSNQPQHF. The DNA for the CDR3 is TGTGCCAGCAGTGAATTCAGCCACATAAGATATAGCAATCAGCCCCAGCATTTT.

This chain uses TRBV9 with TRBJ2-7; 12 bases map to TRBD2. The length of the CDR3 is 17 residues. Germline CDR1 is SGDLS and CDR2 is YYNGEE. Trimming cost V 0 bases and J 3 bases; bases outside gene matches: 7. The DNA of the CDR3 is TGTGCCAGCAGCGTAGCGGAAGGACTAGCGGGAAGCTACGAGCAGTACTTC. Residues: CASSVAEGLAGSYEQYF.

V is TRBV7-9 and J is TRBJ1-1, with unresolved D. The V and J ends lost 0 bases and 1 base respectively, with 9 bases between them. The CDR3 loop spans 15 amino acids. From germline, CDR1 is SEHNR and CDR2 FQNEAQ (reference sequence). In nucleotides, the CDR3 is TGTGCCAGCAGCTTAGCGGGCGAGCAGAACACTGAAGCTTTCTTT. Its protein is CASSLAGEQNTEAFF.

This clone was counted ten times or more. The J gene is TRBJ1-5, the V gene TRBV2; the match to TRBD1 covers 8 bases. This CDR3 has 16 residues. The V and J ends lost 1 base and 5 bases, in that order; junction bases with no gene match: 7. Germline values: CDR1 SNHLY, CDR2 FYNNEI. The CDR3 nucleotides are TGTGCCAGCAGTGAAGAACAGGGGGAAGGTGATCAGCCCCAGCATTTT. Its protein is CASSEEQGEGDQPQHF.

The chain has TRBV19 and TRBJ1-5; D possibly corresponds to TRBD1 (5 bases). The germline V and J ends were trimmed by 3 bases and 3 bases, with 9 bases remaining between them. The CDR3 is made up of 14 amino acids. The germline V gene encodes CDR1 LNHDA and CDR2 SQIVND (reference sequence). CDR3 region: CASSMGRVNQPQHF. DNA for the CDR3: TGTGCCAGTAGTATGGGCAGGGTCAATCAGCCCCAGCATTTT.

The chain is built from TRBV18 and TRBJ1-4, with D possibly TRBD1 on 5 matching bases. The CDR3 sequence is 14 residues long. The germline CDR1 and CDR2 sequences are KGHSH and LQKENI. The V gene lost 2 bases and the J gene lost 1 base, with 5 bases spanning the gap. CDR3 nucleotide sequence: TGTGCCAGCTCACCAAGGGGAACTAATGAAAAACTGTTTTTT. Its protein product is CASSPRGTNEKLFF.

This chain's CDR3 is CSVEAGPSTDTQYF. The CDR3 DNA follows: TGCAGCGTTGAGGCAGGCCCTAGCACAGATACGCAGTATTTT. The chain is built from TRBV29-1 and TRBJ2-3; D gene unclear. Trimming pared 3 bases from V and 0 bases from J, leaving 10 bases between. Germline V gene lookup returns CDR1 SQVTM and CDR2 ANQGSEA. The CDR3 length is 14 residues.

The chain joins TRBV2 to TRBJ2-1; weak D call: TRBD1 (7 bases). CDR3 length: 15 residues. From germline, CDR1 is SNHLY and CDR2 FYNNEI. The V gene lost 2 bases and the J gene lost 12 bases, with 20 bases spanning the gap. CDR3 nucleotides: TGTGCCAGCAGTGAAACGGGGGACAGTAAAAACCGGCAGTTCTTC. Protein product: CASSETGDSKNRQFF.

The table lists this clone with a few counts. This chain links TRBV2 with TRBJ1-4, with 8 bases identical to TRBD1. The CDR3 length is 14 residues. The germline gives CDR1 SNHLY, CDR2 FYNNEI. Unmatched junction bases numbered 4, after V lost 6 bases and J lost 4 bases. The CDR3 coding sequence is TGTGCCAGCAGGCGGGACAGGAATAATGAAAAACTGTTTTTT. Translating it yields CASRRDRNNEKLFF.

This clone was counted between two and nine times. A much larger clone lies a single base off, so this may be a read error. The same CDR3 can be traced to other DNA sequences in this sample. The chain links TRBV7-2 to TRBJ2-7, with 9 bases matching TRBD2. The junction had 0 bases not matched to a gene; V was cut back by 3 bases and J by 0 bases. CDR1 is SGHTA, CDR2 FQGNSA, per germline. The CDR3 has 14 amino acids. The CDR3 is CASSFSGSSYEQYF. In DNA form, the CDR3 reads TGTGCCAGCAGCTTTAGCGGGAGCTCCTACGAGCAGTACTTC.

On this clone itself: In the same sample, other DNA sequences code for this CDR3. The rearrangement uses TRBV18 and TRBJ2-1; 8 bases map to TRBD2. The CDR3 is 15 residues long. CDR1 is KGHSH and CDR2 is LQKENI in the germline V gene. Trimming removed 6 bases from V and 0 bases from J; junction bases left unmatched: 4. In nucleotides, the CDR3 is TGTGCCAGCTCCCCCACTAGCGGCTCCTACAATGAGCAGTTCTTC. Amino acid sequence: CASSPTSGSYNEQFF.

CDR3 region: CASRARSTNEKLFF. CDR3 bases: TGTGCCAGTAGGGCCAGATCAACTAATGAAAAACTGTTTTTT. The genes are TRBV19 and TRBJ1-4, with D hard to call. V shed 6 bases and J shed 0 bases, with 8 bases lying between them. This CDR3 is built from 14 residues. Germline CDR1 reads LNHDA; CDR2 reads SQIVND (reference sequence).

DNA of the CDR3: TGCGCCAGCAGCCCCTTTCCGCCGACGGACACCGGGGAGCTGTTTTTT. It specifies CASSPFPPTDTGELFF. This chain links TRBV5-1 with TRBJ2-2; D not certain. The CDR3 has 16 amino acids. Per the germline V gene, CDR1 is SGHRS and CDR2 is YFSETQ. V was pared by 4 bases and J by 3 bases, with 16 bases between.

This clone turned up a few times. The CDR3 DNA is TGTGCCAGCAGTAGAATCTATGGCTACACCTTC. Amino acid sequence: CASSRIYGYTF. This chain connects TRBV7-2 to TRBJ1-2; D unclear. Germline V gene lookup returns CDR1 SGHTA and CDR2 FQGNSA. The CDR3 length is 11 residues. V was pared by 6 bases and J by 4 bases, with 6 bases between.

This chain connects TRBV4-2 to TRBJ2-2, with D hard to call. Trimming cost V 1 base and J 7 bases, with 19 bases left between them. Germline CDR1 LGHNA, CDR2 YNFKEQ. The CDR3 is 17 residues long. CDR3 loop: CASSQVGSRASRGELFF. The DNA of the CDR3 is TGTGCCAGCAGCCAAGTCGGGTCAAGGGCCAGTCGCGGGGAGCTGTTTTTT.

The chain couples TRBV28 to TRBJ2-7; 11 bases align to TRBD2. Germline CDR1 is MDHEN and CDR2 is SYDVKM. Trimming took 7 bases from V and 5 from J; bases not matched to a gene: 19. The CDR3 contains 18 residues. The CDR3 sequence: CASTLGRTSGRNWHEQYF. The CDR3 nucleotides read TGTGCCAGCACCTTAGGGCGTACTAGCGGGAGAAATTGGCACGAGCAGTACTTC.

Worth noting for this clone: Within the sample, other DNA sequences also encode this same CDR3. CDR3 region: CASSLAGGATNEKLFF. Written as DNA, the CDR3 is TGTGCCAGCAGTCTTGCCGGGGGAGCAACTAATGAAAAACTGTTTTTT. The chain is built from TRBV28 and TRBJ1-4, with a weak D call TRBD1 (5 bases). The CDR3 contains 16 residues. CDR1 is MDHEN and CDR2 is SYDVKM in the germline V gene. Trimming left V 5 bases short and J 0 bases short, with 13 bases between. Looking up the rest from reference TRBV28 and TRBJ1-4 gives the full variable domain: DVKVTQSSRYLVKRTGEKVFLECVQDMDHENMFWYRQDPGLGLRLIYFSYDVKMKEKGDIPEGYSVSREKKERFSLILESASTNQTSMYLCASSLAGGATNEKLFFGSGTQLSVL.